The 20 T cell receptor beta chains given below trace back to one sample, sequenced in a study of OX40 agonist ivuxolimab in advanced cancers. TCRdb's table, derived via immunoSEQ multiplex PCR, lists solely in-frame clones and lacks some. The sample has 40,000 to 55,000 clones, roughly nine tenths seen once. Source: CD4+ or CD8+ T cells sorted from blood, taken in a trial of the OX40 agonist ivuxolimab. Receptors originate from an adult with an advanced solid tumor such as melanoma, head and neck, liver or kidney cancer.

The rearrangement links TRBV29-1 to TRBJ2-1; weak D call: TRBD1 (5 bases). The CDR3 covers 16 residues. V was shortened by 0 bases and J by 5 bases, with 17 bases between the two germline ends. Germline V gene sequence: CDR1 SQVTM, CDR2 ANQGSEA. The CDR3 region is CSVEDTAGKVDNEQFF. The CDR3 bases are TGCAGCGTTGAAGATACGGCAGGGAAAGTGGACAATGAGCAGTTCTTC.

The J gene is TRBJ1-1, the V gene TRBV7-9; possible D gene TRBD1, 6 bases. The CDR3 runs 16 residues. Germline-derived CDR1 and CDR2 are SEHNR and FQNEAQ (reference sequence). The V gene lost 0 bases and the J gene lost 1 base, with 12 bases spanning the gap. CDR3 nucleotide sequence: TGTGCCAGCAGCTTAGCGCGGGACATATGGAACACTGAAGCTTTCTTT. Translation gives CASSLARDIWNTEAFF.

The gene calls are TRBV11-2 and TRBJ2-7, with D possibly being TRBD1 (6 bases). Germline V lookup: CDR1 SGHAT, CDR2 FQNNGV. The V end lost 1 base, the J end lost 3 bases, and 13 bases lay between the germline ends. The CDR3 runs to 15 residues. The CDR3 coding sequence is TGTGCCAGCAGCTTAGGGACAGCTTCTATCTACGAGCAGTACTTC. It translates to CASSLGTASIYEQYF.

The chain recombines TRBV6-5 with TRBJ1-5; D unclear. With 4 bases removed from V and 4 bases from J, the gap between germline ends came to 11 bases. CDR3 length equals 14 residues. Germline V gene data show CDR1 as MNHEY and CDR2 as SVGAGI. The CDR3 region is CASSFAPSNQPQHF. In DNA form, the CDR3 reads TGTGCCAGCAGTTTTGCTCCCTCGAATCAGCCCCAGCATTTT.

The chain joins TRBV29-1 to TRBJ1-1, with D maybe TRBD1 (5 bases). The CDR3 is made up of 14 amino acids. CDR1 SQVTM and CDR2 ANQGSEA come from the germline V gene. Trimming shortened V by 4 bases and J by 1 base, and 13 bases separated the two germline ends. The CDR3 DNA sequence: TGCAGCGTTGCCGCAGGGAGGGGGAACACTGAAGCTTTCTTT. Its protein is CSVAAGRGNTEAFF.

The chain uses TRBV27 and TRBJ2-7, with 11 bases that match TRBD2. Trimming cost V 6 bases and J 1 base; bases outside gene matches: 5. CDR1 is MNHEY, CDR2 SMNVEV, per germline (reference sequence). The CDR3 loop spans 15 amino acids. CDR3: CASRLGTSGSYEQYF. Here the CDR3 DNA reads TGTGCCAGCAGACTAGGGACTAGCGGTTCCTACGAGCAGTACTTC.

The chain uses TRBV4-3 and TRBJ2-3; D perhaps matches TRBD2 (5 bases). CDR1 is LGHNA, CDR2 YSLEER, per germline. V was pared by 4 bases and J by 0 bases, with 11 bases between. This CDR3 is 15 amino acids long. The CDR3 DNA reads TGCGCCAGCAGCCCCAGCGGTGCTAGCACAGATACGCAGTATTTT. This encodes CASSPSGASTDTQYF.

The chain is built from TRBV4-1 and TRBJ1-1; D gene unclear. From germline, CDR1 is MGHRA and CDR2 YSYEKL. Trimming shortened V by 4 bases and J by 5 bases, and 11 bases separated the two germline ends. The CDR3 covers 13 residues. CDR3 sequence (DNA): TGCGCCAGCAGCCGCAACCTCGGGACTGAAGCTTTCTTT. This sequence encodes CASSRNLGTEAFF.

The chain employs TRBV7-8 and TRBJ1-1; 9 bases agree with TRBD1. The J segment lost 6 bases and the V segment lost 5 bases, leaving 4 bases of the junction unmatched. This CDR3 spans 13 amino acids. CDR1 and CDR2 from the germline V gene are SGHVS and FQNEAQ. Written as DNA, the CDR3 is TGTGCCAGCAGCGTGGACAGGGGAGCTGAAGCTTTCTTT. Protein: CASSVDRGAEAFF.

The V and J genes are TRBV9 and TRBJ2-1; possibly TRBD1 for D (6 bases). CDR1 is SGDLS and CDR2 is YYNGEE in the germline V gene. V was cut by 0 bases and J by 3 bases, with 7 bases left in between. This CDR3 has 14 residues. The CDR3 DNA reads TGTGCCAGCAGCGTAGGGACAGTCTACAATGAGCAGTTCTTC. This gives the protein CASSVGTVYNEQFF.

The CDR3 reads CASSLDNGRVEELFF. In nucleotides, the CDR3 is TGCGCCAGCAGCTTGGACAACGGGAGAGTAGAGGAGCTGTTTTTT. The rearrangement links TRBV5-1 to TRBJ2-2; D may be TRBD2 (6 bases). V was trimmed by 0 bases and J by 10 bases, leaving 16 bases between them. The CDR3 sequence is 15 residues long. The V gene's germline CDR1 is SGHRS and CDR2 YFSETQ.

In this sample, this clone turned up once. The rearrangement uses TRBV7-6 and TRBJ2-7; TRBD1 matches at 10 bases. CDR3 length: 15 amino acids. The V segment lost 5 bases and the J segment 0 bases; nucleotides outside the gene matches: 4. The germline V gene has CDR1 SGHVS and CDR2 FNYEAQ. The CDR3: CASSPGQGGSYEQYF. In DNA form, the CDR3 reads TGTGCCAGCAGCCCAGGACAGGGGGGCTCCTACGAGCAGTACTTC. The full variable domain, rest sourced from reference TRBV7-6 and TRBJ2-7, is GAGVSQSPRYKVTKRGQDVALRCDPISGHVSLYWYRQALGQGPEFLTYFNYEAQQDKSGLPNDRFSAERPEGSISTLTIQRTEQRDSAMYRCASSPGQGGSYEQYFGPGTRLTVT.

The V and J genes are TRBV7-8 and TRBJ2-1; D is possibly TRBD1 (5 bases). V lost 5 bases, J lost 3 bases, and 14 bases lay in between. CDR1 is SGHVS and CDR2 is FQNEAQ in the germline V gene. The CDR3 spans 15 residues. CDR3 amino acids: CASSQLQGVYNEQFF. CDR3 in DNA: TGTGCCAGCAGCCAACTCCAGGGTGTCTACAATGAGCAGTTCTTC.

This chain uses TRBV5-1 with TRBJ2-1, with D possibly being TRBD2 (5 bases). With 4 bases removed from V and 0 bases from J, the gap between germline ends came to 11 bases. Germline V gene lookup returns CDR1 SGHRS and CDR2 YFSETQ. This CDR3 contains 15 residues. CDR3 nucleotides: TGCGCCAGCAGCCCGGGGTGGAGCTCCTACAATGAGCAGTTCTTC. It translates to CASSPGWSSYNEQFF.

This clone was seen only a few times. This chain joins TRBV4-3 and TRBJ2-3, with 8 bases lining up with TRBD2. The germline V gene encodes CDR1 LGHNA and CDR2 YSLEER. This CDR3 region has 15 residues. V dropped 0 bases and J dropped 5; count of bases not matched to a gene: 4. The CDR3 protein is CASSQELAAIDTQYF. The CDR3 DNA reads as TGCGCCAGCAGCCAAGAACTAGCGGCAATAGATACGCAGTATTTT.

This chain links TRBV7-6 with TRBJ2-3, with D tentatively TRBD2 (6 bases). Per germline, CDR1 SGHVS and CDR2 FNYEAQ. V lost 5 bases, J lost 0 bases, and 12 bases lay in between. The CDR3 has 15 residues. The CDR3 protein is CASSTVAASTDTQYF. Written as DNA, the CDR3 is TGTGCCAGCAGCACCGTAGCGGCTAGCACAGATACGCAGTATTTT.

The genes are TRBV19 and TRBJ1-3; D unresolved. Looked up from germline, CDR1 is LNHDA and CDR2 is SQIVND (reference sequence). The CDR3 covers 12 residues. V was shortened by 11 bases and J by 0 bases, with 8 bases between the two germline ends. The CDR3 nucleotides read TGTGCCTCTAGGGTCTCTGGAAACACCATATATTTT. Translating gives CASRVSGNTIYF.

This rearrangement joins TRBV7-9 to TRBJ2-7, with TRBD2 matching 7 bases. This CDR3 spans 15 amino acids. J was trimmed by 4 bases and V by 1 base; bases with no gene match: 7. From germline, CDR1 is SEHNR and CDR2 FQNEAQ (reference sequence). The CDR3 reads CASSLVGLAAYEQYF. The CDR3 DNA is TGTGCCAGCAGCTTAGTTGGGCTAGCGGCTTACGAGCAGTACTTC. Full variable domain (rest looked up from reference TRBV7-9 and TRBJ2-7): DTGVSQNPRHKITKRGQNVTFRCDPISEHNRLYWYRQTLGQGPEFLTYFQNEAQLEKSRLLSDRFSAERPKGSFSTLEIQRTEQGDSAMYLCASSLVGLAAYEQYFGPGTRLTVT.

J is TRBJ1-1 and V is TRBV2, with TRBD1 identical over 7 bases. Germline V gene lookup returns CDR1 SNHLY and CDR2 FYNNEI. The J segment lost 2 bases and the V segment lost 11 bases, leaving 11 bases of the junction unmatched. The CDR3 sequence is 14 residues long. CDR3 coding DNA: TGTGCCGGGGGATCAGGGGGAACAAACACTGAAGCTTTCTTT. Amino acid sequence: CAGGSGGTNTEAFF.

This chain uses TRBV30 with TRBJ1-2; 9 nucleotides line up with TRBD1. Per germline, CDR1 GTSNPN and CDR2 SVGIG (reference sequence). This CDR3 is built from 13 residues. With V trimmed by 4 bases and J by 7 bases, 7 bases remained unmatched. DNA of the CDR3: TGTGCCTGGAAACCCGGGACAGGGACTGGCTACACCTTC. It translates to CAWKPGTGTGYTF.